This TCR beta chain was sequenced for a study of blood T cell repertoires in COVID-19. Trimming stripped 1 base from V and 7 bases from J, with 16 bases between. In germline, CDR1 is MNHEY, CDR2 SVGAGI. This CDR3 is 15 amino acids long. TCRdb keeps only in-frame clones here, not all; method: immunoSEQ multiplex PCR. The sample lists some 270,000 clones; around 89% were seen once. This clone was observed a few times. This receptor was identified in a young man with acute or convalescent COVID-19. Input material: peripheral blood. This chain uses TRBV6-5 with TRBJ1-2; weak D call: TRBD1 (6 bases). CDR3 protein: CASSYYARTVGGYTF. In nucleotides, the CDR3 is TGTGCCAGCAGTTACTACGCCCGGACAGTCGGTGGCTACACCTTC.